This T cell receptor beta chain comes out of a study of OX40 agonist ivuxolimab in advanced cancers. Background on the study: A history of anti-PD-1, anti-PD-L1 or anti-CTLA-4 therapy was acceptable, and about 37% had some. General study points: Averaging showed that CD8+ T cells had more expanded clones than CD4+ did.

For this clone: Its target is not known.

Germline loops: CDR1 SSHAT, CDR2 FNYEAQ (reference sequence). The J segment lost 0 bases and the V segment lost 5 bases, leaving 7 bases of the junction unmatched. CDR3 size: 15 residues. TCRdb's table, derived via immunoSEQ multiplex PCR, lists solely in-frame clones and lacks some. The sample gives about 16,000 clones, approximately 85% of which show up once; 72% is in the top ten. Blood sampling took place at baseline, cycle 4 day 1, and cycle 7 day 1. The source was CD4+ or CD8+ T cells sorted from blood, collected in a trial of the OX40 agonist ivuxolimab. This chain links TRBV7-7 with TRBJ2-7, with 7 bases lining up with TRBD1. The origin of this receptor is an adult with an advanced solid tumor such as melanoma, head and neck, liver or kidney cancer. Here the CDR3 reads CASSQGQASSYEQYF. In nucleotides, the CDR3 is TGTGCCAGCAGCCAAGGACAGGCAAGCTCCTACGAGCAGTACTTC.